This T cell receptor beta chain derives from a study of post-analysis software for immune sequencing data. Looking at the study overall: Included courses were relapsing-remitting and secondary progressive multiple sclerosis; progressive-relapsing multiple sclerosis was also included.

The TCR beta cDNA libraries carried unique molecular identifiers. T cells numbering about 0.85 to 11 million yielded cDNA molecules that totaled about 500,000. Each CDR3 protein is one row after TCRdb ran MiXCR on the PCR reads. Of hundreds of thousands of distinct CDR3 sequences listed, approximately 53% are singletons. Study-level points and caveats: The study found TRBV5-6, TRBV5-1 and TRBV20-1 among about 5 TRBV segments more frequent in patients than controls. Samples sharing a preparation batch grouped tightly together when assessed by F measure. The normalized Chao1 diversity of multiple sclerosis patients was significantly lower than that of controls.

This clonotype was recorded a few times. Its antigen remains unknown. Deletions cut 0 bases from V and 6 bases from J, with 10 bases between. CDR1 and CDR2 (germline): SGDLS, YYNGEE. CDR3 size: 14 residues. The TCR originated in a girl aged 10 to 17 with multiple sclerosis. The chain combines TRBV9 with TRBJ2-1; D perhaps matches TRBD1 (6 bases). Input material: blood. The chain's CDR3 is CASSVVGGINEQFF. The CDR3, as DNA: TGTGCCAGCAGCGTAGTAGGGGGAATCAATGAGCAGTTCTTC. Filled out from reference TRBV9 and TRBJ2-1, the complete variable domain reads DSGVTQTPKHLITATGQRVTLRCSPRSGDLSVYWYQQSLDQGLQFLIQYYNGEERAKGNILERFSAQQFPDLHSELNLSSLELGDSALYFCASSVVGGINEQFFGPGTRLTVL.